These T cell receptor beta chains were read from a single sample in a study of radiation and T cells in renal cell carcinoma. Measured with immunoSEQ multiplex PCR; TCRdb has only the in-frame clones, and not every one. The sample lists about 83,000 clones, around 78% occurring once. This specimen consisted of blood, obtained from a patient whose treatment included radiotherapy and nephrectomy. These receptors originate from a woman in her sixties or seventies with renal cell carcinoma. Both conserved end residues are part of each CDR3. The D gene is left open where the match is weak. Clone size is not always given. Where it is, it says once, few, many or a class for expanded clones.

D gene	V gene	clone size	J gene	CDR3 protein	CDR3 DNA
TRBD1	TRBV10-1	once	TRBJ1-2	CASSPGQGATGYTF	TGCGCCAGCAGCCCGGGACAGGGGGCTACAGGCTACACCTTC
-	TRBV7-2	-	TRBJ1-6	CASSLEPGAYNSPLHF	TGTGCCAGCAGCTTAGAGCCGGGGGCCTATAATTCACCCCTCCACTTT
-	TRBV9	once	TRBJ2-2	CASSVVGQNGELFF	TGTGCCAGCAGCGTAGTGGGGCAAAACGGGGAGCTGTTTTTT
-	TRBV4-3	-	TRBJ1-2	CASSQDSAPYYGYTF	TGCGCCAGCAGCCAAGATTCCGCTCCCTACTATGGCTACACCTTC
-	TRBV27	-	TRBJ1-1	CASSPRGASTEAFF	TGTGCCAGCAGTCCTCGGGGGGCTAGCACTGAAGCTTTCTTT
-	TRBV5-5	-	TRBJ2-5	CASTDHGGYRQETQYF	TGTGCCAGCACCGATCATGGGGGTTATCGACAAGAGACCCAGTACTTC
TRBD1	TRBV19	-	TRBJ2-5	CASTPPGQGFETQYF	TGTGCCAGTACCCCCCCGGGACAGGGTTTCGAGACCCAGTACTTC
-	TRBV27	-	TRBJ2-5	CASSFGGRETQYF	TGTGCCAGCAGTTTCGGGGGACGGGAGACCCAGTACTTC
-	TRBV7-2	-	TRBJ1-2	CASSLAGDLYGYTF	TGTGCCAGCAGCTTAGCAGGAGACCTTTATGGCTACACCTTC
-	TRBV7-2	-	TRBJ1-2	CASSLAYYGYTF	TGTGCCAGCAGCTTAGCATACTATGGCTACACCTTC
-	TRBV7-2	-	TRBJ2-2	CASSLVRIGELFF	TGTGCCAGCAGCTTAGTGCGGATCGGGGAGCTGTTTTTT
TRBD1	TRBV30	-	TRBJ1-5	CAALPKYRGMNGNQPQHF	TGTGCTGCTTTACCTAAGTACAGGGGGATGAATGGCAATCAGCCCCAGCATTTT
-	TRBV5-6	few	TRBJ1-1	CASSFKAQGDTEAFF	TGTGCCAGCAGCTTCAAAGCCCAAGGTGACACTGAAGCTTTCTTT
TRBD1	TRBV4-2	-	TRBJ1-1	CASSQDRGQGTEAFF	TGTGCCAGCAGCCAAGATCGGGGACAGGGGACTGAAGCTTTCTTT
TRBD1	TRBV2	-	TRBJ1-6	CASKEDRGLDSPLHF	TGTGCCAGCAAAGAGGACAGGGGGCTGGATTCACCCCTCCACTTT
TRBD1	TRBV5-8	-	TRBJ1-5	CASSRLGQGEDQPQHF	TGTGCCAGCAGTCGCCTGGGACAGGGTGAAGATCAGCCCCAGCATTTT
TRBD1	TRBV6-1	-	TRBJ1-5	CASFRDRGSQPQHF	TGTGCCAGCTTCCGGGACAGGGGGTCTCAGCCCCAGCATTTT
-	TRBV2	few	TRBJ1-1	CASRALGNTEAFF	TGTGCCAGCAGGGCCTTGGGGAACACTGAAGCTTTCTTT
TRBD2	TRBV19	-	TRBJ2-6	CASSFGGGSGANVLTF	TGTGCCAGTAGTTTCGGGGGGGGCTCTGGGGCCAACGTCCTGACTTTC
-	TRBV11-2	-	TRBJ2-1	CASRSIGDTYNEQFF	TGTGCCAGCAGGTCCATAGGGGATACCTACAATGAGCAGTTCTTC
-	TRBV6-1	-	TRBJ1-4	CASGFQGRTNEKLFF	TGTGCCAGCGGGTTTCAGGGGAGGACTAATGAAAAACTGTTTTTT
-	TRBV9	-	TRBJ2-3	CASSTPGRYSTDTQYF	TGTGCCAGCAGCACCCCCGGCCGGTATAGCACAGATACGCAGTATTTT
TRBD1	TRBV2	-	TRBJ2-3	CASSGGTGVGTDTQYF	TGTGCCAGCAGTGGAGGGACAGGGGTGGGGACAGATACGCAGTATTTT
TRBD1	TRBV6-1	once	TRBJ1-1	CATSLTGTGGESAFF	TGTGCCACCTCACTAACAGGGACAGGGGGCGAAAGTGCTTTCTTT
-	TRBV7-6	-	TRBJ1-5	CASSSLQGAGQPQHF	TGTGCCAGCAGCTCATTACAGGGTGCTGGTCAGCCCCAGCATTTT
TRBD1	TRBV28	-	TRBJ2-6	CASREQGARANVLTF	TGTGCCAGCAGGGAACAGGGGGCACGGGCCAACGTCCTGACTTTC
TRBD1	TRBV4-1	-	TRBJ2-7	CASSQEGTVSYEQYF	TGCGCCAGCAGCCAAGAAGGGACAGTGTCCTACGAGCAGTACTTC
TRBD2	TRBV5-4	-	TRBJ2-1	CASSWGLLNEQFF	TGTGCCAGCAGCTGGGGACTACTGAATGAGCAGTTCTTC
-	TRBV2	-	TRBJ2-1	CASSSYRNQFF	TGTGCCAGCAGTTCGTATCGGAATCAGTTCTTC
-	TRBV4-1	-	TRBJ2-3	CASSQEFTGADTQYF	TGCGCCAGCAGCCAAGAGTTTACGGGAGCGGATACGCAGTATTTT
-	TRBV19	-	TRBJ2-2	CASSITLGSTGELFF	TGTGCCAGTAGTATCACCCTGGGGTCCACCGGGGAGCTGTTTTTT
TRBD2	TRBV7-2	once	TRBJ2-3	CASSSPTSGSTDTQYF	TGTGCCAGCAGCTCCCCGACTAGCGGTAGCACAGATACGCAGTATTTT
-	TRBV15	-	TRBJ2-2	CATSRDLAPGGGELFF	TGTGCCACCAGCAGAGATTTGGCTCCCGGGGGCGGGGAGCTGTTTTTT
-	TRBV27	-	TRBJ1-5	CASSSYRTSNQPQHF	TGTGCCAGCAGTTCCTACAGGACAAGCAATCAGCCCCAGCATTTT
TRBD2	TRBV7-2	-	TRBJ2-3	CASSGTSGGTADTQYF	TGTGCCAGCAGCGGTACTAGCGGGGGGACAGCGGATACGCAGTATTTT
-	TRBV5-4	-	TRBJ2-7	CASSLDTYEQYF	TGTGCCAGCAGCTTAGATACGTACGAGCAGTACTTC
-	TRBV4-1	-	TRBJ2-7	CASSQPGGGKYYEQYF	TGCGCCAGCAGCCAGCCAGGAGGGGGCAAATACTACGAGCAGTACTTC
-	TRBV25-1	-	TRBJ2-5	CASSREETQYF	TGTGCCAGCAGCAGGGAAGAGACCCAGTACTTC
-	TRBV11-2	-	TRBJ2-1	CASSLEGDSYNEQFF	TGTGCCAGCAGCTTAGAAGGGGACTCCTACAATGAGCAGTTCTTC
TRBD1	TRBV6-6	-	TRBJ1-2	CASSYSTGYGYTF	TGTGCCAGCAGTTACTCGACAGGGTATGGCTACACCTTC
TRBD2	TRBV10-3	-	TRBJ2-7	CAIRAGPTYEQYF	TGTGCCATCAGAGCGGGGCCTACCTACGAGCAGTACTTC
TRBD1	TRBV30	-	TRBJ1-5	CAWRTGRLHPAHSNQPQHF	TGTGCCTGGAGGACAGGGCGGCTACATCCCGCGCATAGCAATCAGCCCCAGCATTTT
TRBD1	TRBV11-3	-	TRBJ2-7	CASSLYSDRASYEQYF	TGTGCCAGCAGCTTATACTCGGACAGGGCCTCCTACGAGCAGTACTTC
-	TRBV11-3	-	TRBJ2-2	CASSSGTGELFF	TGTGCCAGCAGCTCCGGGACCGGGGAGCTGTTTTTT
-	TRBV28	few	TRBJ2-2	CASSSPRGTNTGELFF	TGTGCCAGCAGTTCCCCCAGGGGAACCAACACCGGGGAGCTGTTTTTT
TRBD2	TRBV4-1	few	TRBJ2-7	CASSQGTSGRYEQYF	TGCGCCAGCAGCCAGGGGACTAGCGGGAGATACGAGCAGTACTTC
-	TRBV9	-	TRBJ2-2	CASSQLVNTGELFF	TGTGCCAGCAGCCAGCTTGTGAACACCGGGGAGCTGTTTTTT
-	TRBV9	-	TRBJ2-3	CASSITDTQYF	TGTGCCAGCAGCATCACAGATACGCAGTATTTT
-	TRBV19	-	TRBJ1-1	CASSTARAWDTEAFF	TGTGCCAGTAGTACCGCCAGGGCTTGGGACACTGAAGCTTTCTTT